This T cell receptor beta chain was captured by sequencing in a study of T-cell memory formation after mild COVID-19. This clonotype has a count of ten or more. Its target is unknown. Germline values: CDR1 SGHTA, CDR2 FQGTGA. V trimming: 5 bases; J trimming: 2 bases; junction bases outside the gene matches: 10. The length of the CDR3 is 16 residues. General observations from the study: That cross-reactive memory joined was suggested by some responding clones appearing in pre-infection memory. The second-wave clones peaking on day 37 were not confirmed as SARS-CoV-2-specific. Among clones contracting day 15 to 85, CD4/CD8 was balanced, whereas later expanders leaned CD4+. The CD4+ clones that contracted clustered mainly within CM and EM, and the CD8+ clones concentrated in EMRA.

MiXCR, run by TCRdb on the 5' RACE reads, gives a single entry per CDR3 protein. The sample includes 15,000 or so distinct CDR3 sequences, about a fifth of them seen just once. The clonotype comes from a man younger than 30 who had mild COVID-19 (a few samples of this study predate the infection). Cell type and time point are not known. Source material: PBMCs or a T cell subset sorted from them (not recorded which). The V and J genes are TRBV7-3 and TRBJ2-3; TRBD1 matches 7 bases. The CDR3 nucleotides read TGTGCCAGCAGCCCGCGGACAGGCCCTAACACAGATACGCAGTATTTT. As protein: CASSPRTGPNTDTQYF.